One and the same sample provided the 24 T cell receptor beta chains below, sequenced in a study of Ad26.COV2.S vaccination and SARS-CoV-2 variants. The treatment was: 15 to 20 received Ad26.COV2.S at low or high dose, single or two shots; roughly five received placebo; per-sample allocation not given. Specimens were obtained on day 63 following the first vaccine or placebo injection. The method was immunoSEQ multiplex PCR; TCRdb's version includes in-frame clones alone and lacks a portion of them. This sample yields nearly 400,000 clones, of which 89% are seen a single time; around 2% belongs to the top ten. The sequencing here drew on peripheral blood, taken in a trial of Ad26.COV2.S vaccine versus placebo. These receptors originate from a person aged 18-65 years who received the Ad26.COV2.S COVID-19 vaccine or a placebo.

V gene TRBV27 combines with J gene TRBJ2-3; a weak D match, TRBD1 (5 bases). The CDR3 has 17 residues. Germline loops: CDR1 MNHEY, CDR2 SMNVEV (reference sequence). Trimming removed 4 bases at V and 3 bases at J, with 20 bases between. The CDR3 nucleotides are TGTGCCAGCAGTTCGATCAAAGGACATGCTGATACAGATACGCAGTATTTT. It specifies CASSSIKGHADTDTQYF.

The V and J genes are TRBV6-4 and TRBJ2-1; D is undetermined. CDR3 length: 14 amino acids. Germline V gives CDR1 MRHNA, CDR2 SNTAGT. V shed 1 base and J shed 5 bases, with 9 bases lying between them. The CDR3 DNA reads as TGTGCCAGCAGTGACTTAGGGATTAACAATGAGCAGTTCTTC. Encoded protein: CASSDLGINNEQFF.

This chain connects TRBV10-1 to TRBJ2-1, with 8 positions matching TRBD2. The CDR3 is 15 residues long. J was trimmed by 4 bases and V by 5 bases; bases with no gene match: 7. Germline CDR1 WNHNN, CDR2 SYGVQD (reference sequence). The CDR3 DNA reads TGCGCCAGCAGTCCTATAGCGGGGAAATACAATGAGCAGTTCTTC. Its translation: CASSPIAGKYNEQFF.

The rearrangement joins TRBV28 to TRBJ1-1, with D possibly matching TRBD1 (6 bases). With 5 bases removed from V and 1 base from J, the gap between germline ends came to 17 bases. The germline gives CDR1 MDHEN, CDR2 SYDVKM. The CDR3 sequence is 16 residues long. CDR3 loop: CASSPVRGAGNTEAFF. The CDR3, as DNA: TGTGCCAGCAGTCCAGTCCGGGGGGCTGGGAACACTGAAGCTTTCTTT.

V usage is TRBV7-6 and J usage is TRBJ2-1; a possible D gene is TRBD2 (7 bases). Germline values: CDR1 SGHVS, CDR2 FNYEAQ. This CDR3 has 13 residues. V was pared by 1 base and J by 9 bases, with 10 bases between. In DNA, the CDR3 is TGTGCCAGCAGCTTAGGGGGGGGCTCTGAGCAGTTCTTC. It is translated as CASSLGGGSEQFF.

The chain recombines TRBV6-5 with TRBJ1-6, with TRBD1 as a possible D gene (6 bases). Germline CDR1 and CDR2: MNHEY and SVGAGI. V was pared by 8 bases and J by 6 bases, with 14 bases between. The CDR3 length is 14 residues. The CDR3 sequence is CASRGQTLNSPLHF. CDR3 DNA: TGTGCCAGCCGCGGACAGACACTTAATTCACCCCTCCACTTT.

This chain links TRBV6-1 with TRBJ2-5; weak D call: TRBD2 (5 bases). V lost 2 bases, J lost 7 bases, and 14 bases lay in between. There are 14 residues in the CDR3. From germline, CDR1 is MNHNS and CDR2 SASEGT. CDR3 coding DNA: TGTGCCAGCAGTGAACAAACAGTCGGAGGGACCCAGTACTTC. This gives the protein CASSEQTVGGTQYF.

This rearrangement joins TRBV27 to TRBJ2-2; 12 bases fit TRBD1. The CDR3 is made up of 17 amino acids. Germline CDR1 reads MNHEY; CDR2 reads SMNVEV (reference sequence). J gave up 0 bases and V 5 bases, and 4 bases lay outside the gene matches. The CDR3 DNA sequence: TGTGCCAGCAGTCTGGGACAGGGGGCAGCGAACACCGGGGAGCTGTTTTTT. It codes for CASSLGQGAANTGELFF.

The chain links TRBV28 to TRBJ1-2; TRBD1 is a possible D gene (5 bases). Germline V CDR1 and CDR2: MDHEN, SYDVKM. V lost 2 bases, J lost 6 bases, and 10 bases lay in between. The length of the CDR3 is 13 residues. The CDR3, as DNA: TGTGCCAGCAGTTTAGGGGGGTGGGATGGCTACACCTTC. It yields the protein CASSLGGWDGYTF.

This chain uses TRBV5-4 with TRBJ2-1; possibly TRBD1 for D (6 bases). This CDR3 region has 13 residues. Germline V gives CDR1 SGHNT, CDR2 YYREEE (reference sequence). V was shortened by 4 bases and J by 9 bases, with 14 bases between the two germline ends. CDR3 protein: CASSPTGYGEQFF. CDR3 nucleotide sequence: TGTGCCAGCAGCCCCACAGGGTATGGTGAGCAGTTCTTC.

This chain links TRBV9 with TRBJ1-5; perhaps TRBD1 as D (5 bases). CDR1 and CDR2 (germline): SGDLS, YYNGEE. The CDR3 totals 13 residues. V lost 6 bases and J lost 7, with 14 bases in between. CDR3 in DNA: TGTGCCAGCAATAAGGGGCCGGGACAGCCCCAGCATTTT. Protein: CASNKGPGQPQHF.

The chain recombines TRBV5-4 with TRBJ1-2; D is possibly TRBD1 (5 bases). Trimming removed 4 bases at V and 8 bases at J, with 15 bases between. The germline CDR1 and CDR2 sequences are SGHNT and YYREEE (reference sequence). The CDR3 runs 13 residues. CDR3 loop: CASSNTGLRGYTF. The DNA for the CDR3 is TGTGCCAGCAGCAACACAGGTCTGAGAGGCTACACCTTC.

The chain has TRBV20-1 and TRBJ2-5; tentative D call: TRBD2 (6 bases). Per the germline V gene, CDR1 is DFQATT and CDR2 is SNEGSKA (reference sequence). The CDR3 consists of 11 residues. The V and J ends lost 4 bases and 6 bases respectively, with 9 bases between them. Written as DNA, the CDR3 is TGCAGTGCTATAGGAGGGAAGACCCAGTACTTC. Translated, it gives CSAIGGKTQYF.

The V and J genes are TRBV6-5 and TRBJ2-7, with a possible D match to TRBD2 (7 bases). The CDR3 is 15 amino acids. Germline assignment: CDR1 MNHEY and CDR2 SVGAGI. Trimming left V 4 bases short and J 0 bases short, with 13 bases between. The CDR3 coding sequence is TGTGCCAGCAGTTTGAGGGGGGGGATCTCCTACGAGCAGTACTTC. Residues: CASSLRGGISYEQYF.

This clone occurred a few times. V gene TRBV24-1 combines with J gene TRBJ2-2; TRBD2 matches 12 bases. The junction had 7 bases not matched to a gene; V was cut back by 4 bases and J by 5 bases. Germline V CDR1 and CDR2: KGHDR, SFDVKD. The CDR3 contains 17 residues. The CDR3 region is CATSDSSGRARTGELFF. The CDR3 nucleotides read TGTGCCACCAGTGACTCTAGCGGGAGGGCCCGGACCGGGGAGCTGTTTTTT.

The chain recombines TRBV19 with TRBJ1-1, with 10 bases identical to TRBD1. CDR1 is LNHDA and CDR2 is SQIVND in the germline V gene (reference sequence). The CDR3 has 16 residues. Unmatched junction bases numbered 7, after V lost 4 bases and J lost 2 bases. As DNA, the CDR3 is TGTGCCAGTAGTACGGGACAGGGGTTGAGAAACACTGAAGCTTTCTTT. Protein product: CASSTGQGLRNTEAFF.

The chain uses TRBV2 and TRBJ1-1, with TRBD1 matching 8 bases. In germline, CDR1 is SNHLY, CDR2 FYNNEI. V trimming: 10 bases; J trimming: 4 bases; junction bases outside the gene matches: 5. The CDR3 consists of 12 residues. DNA for the CDR3: TGTGCCACCCGGACAGGGAGCACTGAAGCTTTCTTT. Its translation: CATRTGSTEAFF.

V gene TRBV11-2 combines with J gene TRBJ2-1, with TRBD2 as a possible D gene (7 bases). This CDR3 is 15 amino acids long. V was shortened by 5 bases and J by 6 bases, with 17 bases between the two germline ends. Germline CDR1 and CDR2: SGHAT and FQNNGV. The CDR3: CASSPFVGGGNEQFF. CDR3 bases: TGTGCCAGCAGCCCATTTGTGGGAGGGGGCAATGAGCAGTTCTTC.

About this clone itself: In the same sample, other DNA sequences code for this CDR3. This chain links TRBV5-1 with TRBJ2-3, with 7 bases identical to TRBD2. Trimming took 0 bases from V and 1 from J; bases not matched to a gene: 5. From germline, CDR1 is SGHRS and CDR2 YFSETQ. The CDR3 runs 16 residues. DNA for the CDR3: TGCGCCAGCAGCTTGGGGGCTAGCGGACGCACAGATACGCAGTATTTT. This gives the protein CASSLGASGRTDTQYF.

This clone has a single count. Additional DNA sequences in this sample encode the identical CDR3. The V gene is TRBV28, the J gene TRBJ1-1; TRBD1 matches 9 bases. The V and J ends lost 3 bases and 2 bases, in that order; junction bases with no gene match: 1. The CDR3 consists of 14 residues. Germline values: CDR1 MDHEN, CDR2 SYDVKM. In nucleotides, the CDR3 is TGTGCCAGCAGTTTGGGACAGGGAAACACTGAAGCTTTCTTT. This codes for CASSLGQGNTEAFF.

Only one count was recorded for this clone. This chain joins TRBV29-1 and TRBJ2-5, with TRBD2 identical over 13 bases. This CDR3 is 14 amino acids long. V gave up 6 bases and J gave up 3 bases; unmatched junction bases: 4. From germline, CDR1 is SQVTM and CDR2 ANQGSEA. The CDR3 reads CSVGGTSGKETQYF. CDR3 in DNA: TGCAGCGTCGGGGGGACTAGCGGGAAAGAGACCCAGTACTTC.

This clone appeared once. V gene TRBV7-8 combines with J gene TRBJ1-6; D unresolved. Looked up from germline, CDR1 is SGHVS and CDR2 is FQNEAQ. The CDR3 contains 13 residues. The V end lost 5 bases, the J end lost 8 bases, and 10 bases lay between the germline ends. CDR3 DNA sequence: TGTGCCAGCAGCCCCCGGACTTATTCACCCCTCCACTTT. It specifies CASSPRTYSPLHF.

This chain connects TRBV27 to TRBJ2-2; the match to TRBD1 covers 12 bases. Germline CDR1 reads MNHEY; CDR2 reads SMNVEV (reference sequence). The CDR3 is made up of 18 amino acids. The V segment lost 0 bases and the J segment 6 bases; nucleotides outside the gene matches: 8. The CDR3 loop reads CASSLSGPGQGAPGELFF. The CDR3 region has the DNA TGTGCCAGCAGTTTATCGGGCCCGGGACAGGGGGCGCCCGGGGAGCTGTTTTTT.

The J gene is TRBJ1-5, the V gene TRBV6-6; maybe TRBD1 (6 bases). CDR3 length equals 16 residues. Trimming shortened V by 2 bases and J by 1 base, and 12 bases separated the two germline ends. From germline, CDR1 is MNHNY and CDR2 SVGAGI (reference sequence). CDR3 sequence: CASSYVQGRSNQPQHF. The CDR3 bases are TGTGCCAGCAGTTACGTACAGGGACGGAGCAATCAGCCCCAGCATTTT.